This T cell receptor beta chain emerged from a study of T-cell reconstitution after alpha-beta-depleted transplantation in children. V lost 5 bases and J lost 0, with 11 bases in between. This CDR3 is built from 15 residues. This clonotype was counted only a few times. Its antigen is not identified. Study-wide points: The origin of alpha-beta T cells about two months after transplant was reportedly several hundred expanded graft clones. There were some patients whose high TCRbeta diversity at day 60 came from surviving recipient T cells and thymic progenitors. A year had passed since transplant, and T-cell counts and diversity by then came mostly from newly produced T cells.

Unique molecular identifiers were used in preparing the TCRbeta library. A single record per CDR3 protein comes from TCRdb applying MiXCR to the PCR reads. The repertoire has 500,000 to 750,000 distinct CDR3 sequences, about a quarter of them found once; the top ten carry around a third. The gene calls are TRBV12-3 or TRBV12-4 and TRBJ2-1, with D perhaps matching TRBD2 (5 bases). This sample comprised PBMCs, obtained before TCRalphabeta/CD19-depleted stem cell transplant. The TCR comes from a boy younger than two with Wiskott-Aldrich syndrome, due to receive a stem cell transplant. CDR3 DNA sequence: TGTGCCAGCAGTCGACTACTCAACTCCTACAATGAGCAGTTCTTC. Protein sequence: CASSRLLNSYNEQFF.